What follows are 8 T cell receptor beta chains derived from one specimen sequenced in a study of CD8 T cells in ankylosing spondylitis (dated by TCRdb to 2016 to 2017). Preparation of the library involved 5' RACE. The listed sequencing device is Illumina HiSeq 2500. The public reads were run again by TCRdb, first through fastp at Q25 and then through MiXCR, and only productive beta chains were kept. Rows are unified per CDR3 protein, each entry keeping the most common DNA and genes. Within this sample are over 700,000 distinct CDR3 sequences, with under 20% of them counted one time only. The ten most abundant clones make up under 20% of the sample. Their cognate antigens are unknown. Study-wide findings and limitations: Blood from ankylosing spondylitis patients appeared to be characterized by a TCR beta motif composed of several highly homologous amino acid variants.

The specimen was blood, either unsorted or a sorted T cell fraction (not recorded which). The receptors here all came from a male donor with ankylosing spondylitis.

The rearrangement joins TRBV24-1 to TRBJ2-1; TRBD1 might be the D (6 bases). In germline, CDR1 is KGHDR, CDR2 SFDVKD. With 5 bases removed from V and 2 bases from J, the gap between germline ends came to 12 bases. The CDR3 sequence is 15 residues long. The CDR3: CATSVLGDTYNEQFF. For the CDR3, the DNA is TGTGCCACCAGTGTTCTGGGGGACACCTACAATGAGCAGTTCTTC.

The CDR3 coding sequence is TGTGCCAGCAGTGGGGGTACCTTTAGCTCCTATAATTCACCCCTCCACTTT. Translated: CASSGGTFSSYNSPLHF. V gene TRBV2 combines with J gene TRBJ1-6, with D uncertain. V was pared by 4 bases and J by 0 bases, with 13 bases between. CDR3 length equals 17 residues. Germline CDR1 SNHLY, CDR2 FYNNEI.

This clonotype was recorded a few times. J is TRBJ2-1 and V is TRBV6-1; tentatively, D is TRBD1 (5 bases). The germline V and J ends were trimmed by 6 bases and 0 bases, with 15 bases remaining between them. The CDR3 covers 16 residues. Germline V lookup: CDR1 MNHNS, CDR2 SASEGT. The CDR3 sequence: CASRPPDRSSYNEQFF. In DNA form, the CDR3 reads TGTGCCAGCAGACCCCCCGACAGAAGCTCCTACAATGAGCAGTTCTTC.

J is TRBJ1-6 and V is TRBV3-1; D unresolved. Germline V CDR1 and CDR2: LGHDT, YNNKEL (reference sequence). The V end was cut by 4 bases, the J end by 5 bases, with 9 bases between. The CDR3 sequence is 14 residues long. The CDR3 reads CASSPRGNNSPLHF. DNA for the CDR3: TGTGCCAGCAGCCCCCGGGGTAATAATTCACCCCTCCACTTT. Complete variable domain (other parts from reference TRBV3-1 and TRBJ1-6): DTAVSQTPKYLVTQMGNDKSIKCEQNLGHDTMYWYKQDSKKFLKIMFSYNNKELIINETVPNRFSPKSPDKAHLNLHINSLELGDSAVYFCASSPRGNNSPLHFGNGTRLTVT.

The chain joins TRBV7-6 to TRBJ1-1, with unresolved D. The CDR3 totals 13 residues. Trimming cost V 5 bases and J 7 bases, with 14 bases left between them. Germline loops: CDR1 SGHVS, CDR2 FNYEAQ. The CDR3 loop is CASSPSGGFEAFF. DNA for the CDR3: TGTGCCAGCAGCCCCTCGGGCGGCTTTGAAGCTTTCTTT.

The chain is built from TRBV19 and TRBJ2-5, with D maybe TRBD2 (5 bases). The V gene lost 6 bases and the J gene lost 4 bases, with 15 bases spanning the gap. CDR1 LNHDA and CDR2 SQIVND come from the germline V gene (reference sequence). This CDR3 is built from 14 residues. CDR3 in DNA: TGTGCCAGTAGGAAGTTTGGTGGAGGAGAGACCCAGTACTTC. As protein: CASRKFGGGETQYF. Full variable domain (rest looked up from reference TRBV19 and TRBJ2-5): DGGITQSPKYLFRKEGQNVTLSCEQNLNHDAMYWYRQDPGQGLRLIYYSQIVNDFQKGDIAEGYSVSREKKESFPLTVTSAQKNPTAFYLCASRKFGGGETQYFGPGTRLLVL.

This clonotype appeared many times. V is TRBV20-1 and J is TRBJ1-1; D uncertain. Germline V CDR1 and CDR2: DFQATT, SNEGSKA (reference sequence). The CDR3 contains 11 residues. Trimming shortened V by 0 bases and J by 6 bases, and 5 bases separated the two germline ends. CDR3 nucleotides: TGCAGTGCTAGAGATCGCTCTGAAGCTTTCTTT. It codes for CSARDRSEAFF.

This clonotype turned up a few times. The chain carries TRBV5-1 and TRBJ2-3, with D possibly being TRBD2 (5 bases). Trimming removed 2 bases from V and 4 bases from J, with 8 bases in between. Germline V gene sequence: CDR1 SGHRS, CDR2 YFSETQ. The CDR3 length is 13 residues. The CDR3 DNA reads TGCGCCAGCAGCTTCGCGGGTCCAGATACGCAGTATTTT. It yields the protein CASSFAGPDTQYF.